This entry lists 7 T cell receptor beta chains sequenced from one sample in a study of Graves' ophthalmopathy and Graves' hyperthyroidism. Transcripts of RNA were the source for amplifying TCR beta CDR3 regions. HTBI primers were used in a first-round RT-PCR, which preceded a second-round multiplex PCR. TCRdb fed the multiplex PCR reads into MiXCR, producing one record per CDR3 protein. The profile covers about 220,000 distinct CDR3 sequences, with about 22% appearing a single time and approximately 39% taken by the ten largest. Material for sequencing was peripheral blood. The source is a woman between 45 and 60 years old with Graves' ophthalmopathy.

The sample holds many counts of this clonotype. The V gene is TRBV7-9, the J gene TRBJ1-1; D remains unclear. V was shortened by 5 bases and J by 1 base, with 8 bases between the two germline ends. Per germline, CDR1 SEHNR and CDR2 FQNEAQ (reference sequence). The CDR3 runs 13 residues. DNA for the CDR3: TGTGCCAGCAGCGGGCCCTCGAACACTGAAGCTTTCTTT. This codes for CASSGPSNTEAFF. Based on the CDR3 plus reference TRBV7-9 and TRBJ1-1, the full variable domain is DTGVSQNPRHKITKRGQNVTFRCDPISEHNRLYWYRQTLGQGPEFLTYFQNEAQLEKSRLLSDRFSAERPKGSFSTLEIQRTEQGDSAMYLCASSGPSNTEAFFGQGTRLTVV.

This clonotype was seen ten or more times. The rearrangement joins TRBV12-3 or TRBV12-4 to TRBJ1-1; 11 bases agree with TRBD1. V trimming: 6 bases; J trimming: 4 bases; junction bases outside the gene matches: 10. The CDR3 runs to 16 residues. The CDR3 region has the DNA TGTGCCAGCAGGCCAGGGACAGGGGGGTTGGGCACTGAAGCTTTCTTT. It translates to CASRPGTGGLGTEAFF.

The gene calls are TRBV9 and TRBJ2-7; TRBD2 matches at 8 bases. After removal of 4 bases from V and 4 bases from J, the junction contained 13 bases not matched to a gene. The CDR3 has 16 residues. CDR1 and CDR2 from the germline V gene are SGDLS and YYNGEE. The CDR3, as DNA: TGTGCCAGCAGCTCCAGACGGGGGGGAGGTGGGTACGAGCAGTACTTC. This encodes CASSSRRGGGGYEQYF.

This clonotype showed up many times. The chain uses TRBV10-3 and TRBJ1-2, with 8 bases fitting TRBD1. The V and J ends lost 3 bases and 7 bases, in that order; junction bases with no gene match: 7. CDR3 length equals 14 residues. The germline CDR1 and CDR2 sequences are ENHRY and SYGVKD. CDR3 protein: CAISEVRGRAGYTF. The CDR3 DNA reads TGTGCCATCAGTGAAGTCAGGGGGCGCGCTGGCTACACCTTC.

This clonotype was recorded many times. The CDR3 coding sequence is TGCAGTGCAAAGGGCGTGGGGGGGAACTCCTACGAGCAGTACTTC. Protein product: CSAKGVGGNSYEQYF. The rearrangement uses TRBV20-1 and TRBJ2-7; the match to TRBD2 covers 7 bases. In germline, CDR1 is DFQATT, CDR2 SNEGSKA (reference sequence). Losses at the gene ends were 6 bases for V and 0 bases for J; bases not matched to a gene: 11. This CDR3 spans 15 amino acids.

This clonotype occurred many times. The chain has TRBV12-3 or TRBV12-4 and TRBJ1-2; D is unresolved. CDR3 size: 16 residues. V lost 5 bases and J 3 bases, leaving 19 bases between the germline ends. This CDR3 reads CASSPTEAPDYYGYTF. CDR3 DNA sequence: TGTGCCAGCAGTCCGACGGAGGCCCCGGATTACTATGGCTACACCTTC.

This clonotype has a count of ten or more. The gene calls are TRBV29-1 and TRBJ2-5; TRBD1 might be the D (5 bases). V lost 4 bases, J lost 2 bases, and 14 bases lay in between. The CDR3 totals 14 residues. CDR1 and CDR2 from the germline V gene are SQVTM and ANQGSEA. The CDR3 DNA follows: TGCAGCGTTGCGGCAGGGTCTGGGCAAGAGACCCAGTACTTC. It encodes CSVAAGSGQETQYF. The whole variable domain, remainder taken from reference TRBV29-1 and TRBJ2-5, is SAVISQKPSRDICQRGTSLTIQCQVDSQVTMMFWYRQQPGQSLTLIATANQGSEATYESGFVIDKFPISRPNLTFSTLTVSNMSPEDSSIYLCSVAAGSGQETQYFGPGTRLLVL.